This T cell receptor beta chain was identified during a study of early T cells in non-severe SARS-CoV-2 infection (dated by TCRdb to the early 2020s). For the study in its entirety: Because TCR sequencing relied on bulk RNA taken from unsorted whole blood, pairing of alpha and beta chains was not possible.

This clonotype was seen repeatedly, ten times or more. The clone's antigen remains unknown. Base-call qualities are not available, and no considerably larger clone is one nucleotide away. General study outcomes and caveats: Matching against VDJdb was skewed toward anti-spike CD8 responses, likely underestimated virus-specific expansions, and missed private and CD4 specificities.

Via the germline V gene, CDR1 is SGHTA and CDR2 FQGTGA. CDR3 length: 16 amino acids, cysteine to phenylalanine. The sequence is cut down to CDR3 DNA, 48 bases in frame from base 1. Germline trimming amounts to 5 bases on V and 0 bases on J, with 9 as the count of junction bases outside the gene matches. Libraries came from 5' RACE. The sample was run on a NextSeq 500. To correct for sequencing error and PCR bias, the TCR library protocol tagged individual cDNA molecules with unique molecular identifiers. TCR alpha and beta chains were both sequenced, and the abundances of alpha and beta sequences in each sample were closely correlated with each other. The original pipeline was this. V gene, J gene and CDR3 annotation of TCR sequences was performed with Decombinator V4. TCRs were defined as expanded if a significant change between any two time points was detected under a Poisson model with p below 0.0001. Abundances of TCRs were expressed as counts per million after normalisation to the total number of TCRs sequenced in each sample. MAIT TCRs were defined by TRAV1-2 paired with TRAJ12, TRAJ20 or TRAJ33, and iNKT TCRs by TRAV10 paired with TRAJ18. VDJdb, accessed 1 November 2021, was searched for CMV, EBV and SARS-CoV-2 annotated TCRs, excluding TCRs annotated for multiple antigens. TCRdb applied fastp at Q25 and MiXCR to the public reads, then kept only in-frame beta chains. CDR3 protein sequences are deduplicated, and each keeps its most common genes and DNA. V and J calls and clone size were set by TCRdb, not the authors. For this sample there are about 24,000 distinct CDR3 sequences; 3.5% to 4.5% appear just once. Less than 7% of the sample is taken by the ten largest.

A case-control design nested within a healthcare worker cohort in London, UK, was used, with weekly nasopharyngeal swab PCR tests and blood sampling performed. Between 23 and 31 March 2020, the week of the UK lockdown, healthcare workers were enrolled and then followed up weekly for as long as 16 weeks. This sequence originates from an adult who was a healthcare worker with PCR-confirmed SARS-CoV-2 infection or an uninfected control (not recorded which). The V and J genes are TRBV7-3 and TRBJ1-1, with 7 bases matching TRBD1. The sample taken for sequencing was whole blood. The CDR3 here reads CASSPTGAPMNTEAFF. The nucleotides read TGTGCCAGCAGCCCTACAGGGGCGCCGATGAACACTGAAGCTTTCTTT.